Presented here are 9 T cell receptor beta chains from one specimen sequenced in a study of blood T cell repertoires in COVID-19. TCRdb's table, derived via immunoSEQ multiplex PCR, lists solely in-frame clones and lacks some. The sample has roughly 250,000 clones; around nine tenths are singletons. The sample taken for sequencing was peripheral blood. These receptors were taken from a middle-aged woman who had recovered from COVID-19.

The CDR3 reads CAWSVLRQTARSYNEQFF. DNA of the CDR3: TGTGCCTGGAGTGTACTGCGCCAGACAGCCCGATCCTACAATGAGCAGTTCTTC. The gene calls are TRBV30 and TRBJ2-1; perhaps TRBD1 as D (5 bases). The V gene lost 0 bases and the J gene lost 1 base, with 19 bases spanning the gap. Germline-derived CDR1 and CDR2 are GTSNPN and SVGIG (reference sequence). The CDR3 runs 18 residues.

This clone showed up just once. V usage is TRBV27 and J usage is TRBJ1-6, with 7 bases matching TRBD1. Per the germline V gene, CDR1 is MNHEY and CDR2 is SMNVEV (reference sequence). The CDR3 runs 13 residues. The trim removed 6 bases at V and 13 bases at J, leaving 9 bases unmatched. The CDR3 sequence: CASRGTGAAPLHF. The DNA of the CDR3 is TGTGCCAGCAGGGGTACAGGGGCTGCGCCCCTCCACTTT.

The chain employs TRBV6-2 or TRBV6-3 and TRBJ1-4; D remains unclear. The germline gives CDR1 MNHEY, CDR2 SVGEGT. V lost 2 bases, J lost 8 bases, and 15 bases lay in between. CDR3 length equals 15 residues. CDR3 amino acids: CASSYAGPSGEKLFF. CDR3 DNA: TGTGCCAGCAGTTACGCAGGACCCAGCGGGGAAAAACTGTTTTTT.

The J gene is TRBJ1-6, the V gene TRBV27; D may be TRBD1 (6 bases). Germline assignment: CDR1 MNHEY and CDR2 SMNVEV (reference sequence). This CDR3 comprises 15 residues. Trimming cost V 5 bases and J 8 bases, with 16 bases left between them. The CDR3, as DNA: TGTGCCAGCAGTCCCACGGGGGGGCTTTATTCACCCCTCCACTTT. Translated, it gives CASSPTGGLYSPLHF.

A word on this clone: Other DNA variants within this sample encode the same CDR3. As DNA, the CDR3 is TGTGCCAGCAGCGTGGGGGGGGATAGCAATCAGCCCCAGCATTTT. Translated: CASSVGGDSNQPQHF. The J gene is TRBJ1-5, the V gene TRBV9, with D tentatively TRBD1 (5 bases). This CDR3 contains 15 residues. The germline gives CDR1 SGDLS, CDR2 YYNGEE. The V and J ends lost 2 bases and 0 bases respectively, with 9 bases between them.

The rearrangement joins TRBV21-1 to TRBJ1-1; the table names TRBD1, a call not compared with the DNA. TRBV21-1 is a known pseudogene. This CDR3 is built from 16 residues. CDR3: CASSKWRQAMNTEAFF. The CDR3 DNA sequence: TGTGCCAGCAGCAAATGGCGTCAGGCCATGAACACTGAAGCTTTCTTT.

V and J are TRBV27 and TRBJ2-7; possible D gene TRBD2, 5 bases. This CDR3 is 14 amino acids long. Germline CDR1 and CDR2: MNHEY and SMNVEV (reference sequence). V lost 2 bases, J lost 4 bases, and 12 bases lay in between. CDR3 nucleotide sequence: TGTGCCAGCAGTTTACGGCCGGGATCATACGAGCAGTACGTC. It codes for CASSLRPGSYEQYV.

The chain uses TRBV19 and TRBJ2-7, with D tentatively TRBD2 (7 bases). V dropped 3 bases and J dropped 3 bases, with 18 bases sitting between them. Germline CDR1 is LNHDA and CDR2 is SQIVND (reference sequence). The CDR3 extends over 16 amino acids. The CDR3 DNA sequence: TGTGCCAGTAGTATGCAGAGGGGGGGGTCCCGCTACGAGCAGTACTTC. Translating it yields CASSMQRGGSRYEQYF.

The V call is TRBV3-1 (or the pseudogene TRBV3-2), the J call TRBJ2-3; D is undetermined. Deletions cut 4 bases from V and 2 bases from J, with 13 bases between. CDR1 is LGHDT and CDR2 is YNNKEL in the germline V gene (reference sequence). The CDR3 length is 15 residues. CDR3 in amino acids: CASSPPCGHTDTQYF. CDR3 DNA sequence: TGTGCCAGCAGCCCCCCTTGTGGCCACACAGATACGCAGTATTTT.